This TCR beta chain was observed in a study of T cell changes during pregnancy in multiple sclerosis. Some clones are missing from TCRdb's copy, which holds only in-frame ones; the method was immunoSEQ multiplex PCR. The sample holds just under 85,000 clones, roughly nine tenths seen once. Germline assignment: CDR1 SGDLS and CDR2 YYNGEE. With V trimmed by 4 bases and J by 3 bases, 9 bases remained unmatched. The CDR3 is 16 residues long. V and J are TRBV9 and TRBJ2-2, with 7 bases identical to TRBD2. The clonotype originates from a female donor with multiple sclerosis, enrolled in a pregnancy study. Sequencing used peripheral blood, obtained in the first trimester of pregnancy. Here the CDR3 reads CASSLFAGEYTGELFF. The DNA of the CDR3 is TGTGCCAGCAGCCTTTTTGCGGGGGAGTACACCGGGGAGCTGTTTTTT. Drawing the rest from reference TRBV9 and TRBJ2-2, the complete variable domain is DSGVTQTPKHLITATGQRVTLRCSPRSGDLSVYWYQQSLDQGLQFLIQYYNGEERAKGNILERFSAQQFPDLHSELNLSSLELGDSALYFCASSLFAGEYTGELFFGEGSRLTVL.